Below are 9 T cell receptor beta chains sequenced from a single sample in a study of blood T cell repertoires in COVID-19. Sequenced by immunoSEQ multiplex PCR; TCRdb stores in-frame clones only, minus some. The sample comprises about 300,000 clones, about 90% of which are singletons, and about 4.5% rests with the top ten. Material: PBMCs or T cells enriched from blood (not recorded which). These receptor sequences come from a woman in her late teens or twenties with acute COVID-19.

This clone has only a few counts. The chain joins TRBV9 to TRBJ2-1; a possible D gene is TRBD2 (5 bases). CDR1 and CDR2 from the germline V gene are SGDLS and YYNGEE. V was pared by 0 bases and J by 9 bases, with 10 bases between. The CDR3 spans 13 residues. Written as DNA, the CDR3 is TGTGCCAGCAGCGTAGGGCTAGCCGGTGAGCAGTTCTTC. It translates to CASSVGLAGEQFF.

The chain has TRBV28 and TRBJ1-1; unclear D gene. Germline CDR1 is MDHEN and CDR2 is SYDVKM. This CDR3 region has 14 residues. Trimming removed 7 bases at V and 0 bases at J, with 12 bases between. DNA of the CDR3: TGTGCCAGCAACCCAGGCACGTTGAACACTGAAGCTTTCTTT. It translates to CASNPGTLNTEAFF.

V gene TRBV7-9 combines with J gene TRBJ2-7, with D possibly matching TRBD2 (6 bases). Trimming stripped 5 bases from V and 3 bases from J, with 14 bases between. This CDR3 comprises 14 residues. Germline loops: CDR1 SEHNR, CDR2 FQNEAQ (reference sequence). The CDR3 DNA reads TGTGCCAGCAGCCCCCAGCGGGCCTTCTACGAGCAGTACTTC. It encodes CASSPQRAFYEQYF.

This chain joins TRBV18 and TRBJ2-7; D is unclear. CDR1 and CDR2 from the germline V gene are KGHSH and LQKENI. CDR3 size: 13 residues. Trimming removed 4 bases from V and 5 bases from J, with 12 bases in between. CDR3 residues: CASSLRVFDEQYF. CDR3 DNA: TGTGCCAGCTCACTTCGAGTTTTCGACGAGCAGTACTTC.

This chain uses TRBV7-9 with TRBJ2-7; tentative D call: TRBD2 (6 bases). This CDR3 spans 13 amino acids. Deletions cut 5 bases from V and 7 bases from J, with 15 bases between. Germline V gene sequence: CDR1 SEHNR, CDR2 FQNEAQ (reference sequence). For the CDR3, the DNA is TGTGCCAGCAGCCCCGAGTGGGGGGTTGAGCAGTACTTC. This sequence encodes CASSPEWGVEQYF.

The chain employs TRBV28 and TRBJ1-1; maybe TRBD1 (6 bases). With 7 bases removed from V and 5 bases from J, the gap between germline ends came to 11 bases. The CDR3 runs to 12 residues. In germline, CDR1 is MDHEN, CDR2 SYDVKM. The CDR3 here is CASMGGQTEAFF. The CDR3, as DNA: TGTGCCAGCATGGGGGGGCAAACTGAAGCTTTCTTT.

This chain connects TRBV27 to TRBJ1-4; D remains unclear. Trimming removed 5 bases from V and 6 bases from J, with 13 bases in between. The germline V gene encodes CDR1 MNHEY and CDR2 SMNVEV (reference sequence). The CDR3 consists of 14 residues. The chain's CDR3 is CASSALWLDEKLFF. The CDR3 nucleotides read TGTGCCAGCAGTGCCTTATGGTTAGATGAAAAACTGTTTTTT.

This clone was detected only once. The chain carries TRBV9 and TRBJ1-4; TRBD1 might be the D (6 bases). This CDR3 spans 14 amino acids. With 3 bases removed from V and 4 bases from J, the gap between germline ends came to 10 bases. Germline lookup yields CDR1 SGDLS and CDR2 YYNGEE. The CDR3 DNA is TGTGCCAGCAGCGCCGGGACATATAATGAAAAACTGTTTTTT. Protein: CASSAGTYNEKLFF. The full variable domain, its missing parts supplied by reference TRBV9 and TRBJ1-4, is DSGVTQTPKHLITATGQRVTLRCSPRSGDLSVYWYQQSLDQGLQFLIQYYNGEERAKGNILERFSAQQFPDLHSELNLSSLELGDSALYFCASSAGTYNEKLFFGSGTQLSVL.

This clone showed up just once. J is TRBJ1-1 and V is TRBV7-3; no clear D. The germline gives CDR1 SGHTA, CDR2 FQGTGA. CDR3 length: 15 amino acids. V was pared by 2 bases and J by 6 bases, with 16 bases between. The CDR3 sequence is CASSLFEGGSAEAFF. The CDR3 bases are TGTGCCAGCAGCTTATTTGAAGGAGGGAGCGCTGAAGCTTTCTTT.